A single sample gave rise to the 8 T cell receptor beta chains below, sequenced in a study of CD8 T cells in Susac syndrome. It was with random hexamers that about 0.45 to 1 ug RNA was reverse transcribed. TCRdb processed the immunoSEQ multiplex PCR reads anew with MiXCR; each CDR3 protein has one entry. The data show 95,000 to 150,000 distinct CDR3 sequences, 85% to 95% seen once. Sequencing input: CD8+ T cells from PBMCs. All receptors come from a human donor with Susac syndrome.

The chain uses TRBV10-1 and TRBJ2-2; no clear D gene. Germline V CDR1 and CDR2: WNHNN, SYGVQD (reference sequence). The germline V and J ends were trimmed by 11 bases and 0 bases, with 10 bases remaining between them. This CDR3 contains 13 residues. Here the CDR3 reads CAGVLANTGELFF. The CDR3 DNA is TGCGCCGGAGTCCTCGCGAACACCGGGGAGCTGTTTTTT.

The V gene is TRBV7-8, the J gene TRBJ1-4; D is possibly TRBD1 (6 bases). V shed 4 bases and J shed 8 bases, with 14 bases lying between them. Germline V gene sequence: CDR1 SGHVS, CDR2 FQNEAQ. The CDR3 extends over 14 amino acids. The CDR3 bases are TGTGCCAGCAGCTGGGGGCAGGCTGACGAAAAACTGTTTTTT. Its protein product is CASSWGQADEKLFF.

This rearrangement joins TRBV25-1 to TRBJ1-4, with 8 bases fitting TRBD1. Germline assignment: CDR1 MGHDK and CDR2 SYGVNS. This CDR3 has 17 amino acids. Trimming cost V 4 bases and J 7 bases; bases outside gene matches: 14. The CDR3 bases are TGTGCCAGCAGTGGATCCCTTAGGACAGGGATTCTTGAAAAACTGTTTTTT. This sequence encodes CASSGSLRTGILEKLFF.

The chain is built from TRBV6-5 and TRBJ2-5; tentatively, D is TRBD2 (6 bases). Trimming cost V 5 bases and J 2 bases, with 15 bases left between them. Germline-derived CDR1 and CDR2 are MNHEY and SVGAGI. The CDR3 extends over 15 amino acids. CDR3 loop: CASSPRLGSQETQYF. The CDR3 DNA sequence: TGTGCCAGCAGTCCCCGCCTCGGGAGTCAAGAGACCCAGTACTTC.

This rearrangement joins TRBV20-1 to TRBJ2-7; 10 positions agree with TRBD2. J gave up 10 bases and V 6 bases, and 12 bases lay outside the gene matches. The germline V gene has CDR1 DFQATT and CDR2 SNEGSKA (reference sequence). CDR3 size: 13 residues. The CDR3 spells CSARTSGSSSQYF. The CDR3, as DNA: TGCAGTGCCAGGACTAGCGGTTCCTCGTCCCAGTACTTC.

In its sample, this clonotype was seen once. The V gene is TRBV12-5, the J gene TRBJ1-5; D is unresolved. V gave up 3 bases and J gave up 6 bases, with 6 bases separating them. The CDR3 length is 12 residues. CDR1 LGHNT and CDR2 FRNRAP come from the germline V gene. Here the CDR3 reads CASGFVGQPQHF. The CDR3 DNA reads as TGTGCTAGTGGTTTTGTAGGTCAGCCCCAGCATTTT.

The gene calls are TRBV25-1 and TRBJ2-3, with a tentative D call TRBD1 (5 bases). CDR1 is MGHDK and CDR2 is SYGVNS in the germline V gene. The CDR3 length is 14 residues. The germline V and J ends were trimmed by 6 bases and 2 bases, with 12 bases remaining between them. CDR3 residues: CASSDSYLTDTQYF. CDR3 DNA sequence: TGTGCCAGCAGCGACAGCTACCTCACAGATACGCAGTATTTT.

This chain connects TRBV27 to TRBJ2-1; D is undetermined. Germline V gene data show CDR1 as MNHEY and CDR2 as SMNVEV (reference sequence). CDR3 size: 14 residues. V shed 5 bases and J shed 6 bases, with 14 bases lying between them. The CDR3 reads CASSPIDSLNEQFF. DNA of the CDR3: TGTGCCAGCAGTCCGATAGACTCCCTCAATGAGCAGTTCTTC.